This T cell receptor (beta chain) was identified during a study of T cells in Graves' hyperthyroidism and ophthalmopathy. For this clonotype: Its matching antigen is unknown.

The source material, RNA transcripts, was used to amplify TCR beta CDR3 regions. A first-round RT-PCR of the TCR CDR3 used the HTBI primer set. TCRdb processed the multiplex PCR reads anew with MiXCR; each CDR3 protein has one entry. The sample lists 350,000 to 450,000 distinct CDR3 sequences; 11% to 15% were seen once. Study results and caveats: Stable hyperthyroidism was separated from ophthalmopathy by a model based on 13 V-J features. Before onset, by a median of approximately 5.9 months, the model predicted ophthalmopathy.

CDR3 length equals 16 residues. CDR1 and CDR2 from the germline V gene are ENHRY and SYGVKD. V lost 2 bases to trimming and J lost 6 bases; unmatched junction nucleotides: 10. This TCR came from a man between 50 and 59 years old with Graves' ophthalmopathy. Sequencing used blood. This chain links TRBV10-3 with TRBJ1-2; 9 bases line up with TRBD1. The CDR3 coding sequence is TGTGCCATCAGTGAGGTTCCCGGGACAGGGCTAGATGGCTACACCTTC. Encoded protein: CAISEVPGTGLDGYTF.